Presented here are 16 T cell receptor beta chains from one specimen sequenced in a study of blood T cell repertoires in COVID-19. Sequencing was performed with immunoSEQ multiplex PCR; in TCRdb, only in-frame clones are kept and a portion is missing. The sample records about 97,000 clones, 80% to 95% being singletons. Sequenced input: peripheral blood. Receptors were obtained from a woman between 50 and 59 years old with COVID-19, enrolled during active disease.

The V gene is TRBV19, the J gene TRBJ1-5; a weak D match, TRBD1 (6 bases). Germline V gene data show CDR1 as LNHDA and CDR2 as SQIVND (reference sequence). With 3 bases removed from V and 4 bases from J, the gap between germline ends came to 13 bases. This CDR3 region has 15 residues. The CDR3 DNA reads TGTGCCAGTAGTATGGGAGGGACAAGGAATCAGCCCCAGCATTTT. This encodes CASSMGGTRNQPQHF.

The chain joins TRBV4-3 to TRBJ1-1; 10 nucleotides match TRBD1. V lost 1 base and J lost 3; bases outside the gene matches: 8. The CDR3 sequence is 17 residues long. CDR1 and CDR2 (germline): LGHNA, YSLEER. The CDR3: CASSQGWTGGGYTEAFF. CDR3 sequence (DNA): TGCGCCAGCAGCCAAGGATGGACAGGGGGAGGATACACTGAAGCTTTCTTT.

The DNA for the CDR3 is TGTGCCAGCAGCCGCCGGGACACTAAGATTTTCTACTATGGCTACACCTTC. Protein sequence: CASSRRDTKIFYYGYTF. The chain carries TRBV3-1 (or the pseudogene TRBV3-2) and TRBJ1-2; TRBD1 might be the D (6 bases). Trimming pared 4 bases from V and 3 bases from J, leaving 21 bases between. The CDR3 loop spans 17 amino acids. Germline V CDR1 and CDR2: LGHDT, YNNKEL (reference sequence).

The CDR3 loop is CASSHPSGGHYGYTF. The DNA of the CDR3 is TGTGCCAGCAGTCACCCTAGCGGGGGGCACTATGGCTACACCTTC. The chain is built from TRBV6-6 and TRBJ1-2; possible D gene TRBD1, 6 bases. This CDR3 contains 15 residues. V lost 5 bases, J lost 3 bases, and 16 bases lay in between. Germline loops: CDR1 MNHNY, CDR2 SVGAGI (reference sequence).

The chain is built from TRBV7-2 and TRBJ1-6; 8 nucleotides line up with TRBD1. Unmatched junction bases numbered 7, after V lost 5 bases and J lost 7 bases. The germline V gene has CDR1 SGHTA and CDR2 FQGNSA. The CDR3 spans 15 residues. The CDR3 sequence: CASSPGQGKNSPLHF. DNA of the CDR3: TGTGCCAGCAGCCCCGGACAGGGAAAGAATTCACCCCTCCACTTT.

This clone occurred once. The rearrangement joins TRBV3-1 (or the pseudogene TRBV3-2) to TRBJ1-3; D possibly corresponds to TRBD1 (5 bases). V was clipped by 0 bases and J by 0 bases, with 21 bases between them. The length of the CDR3 is 20 residues. From germline, CDR1 is LGHDT and CDR2 YNNKEL (reference sequence). The CDR3 is CASSQDRFGPGFTSGNTIYF. The CDR3 region has the DNA TGTGCCAGCAGCCAAGATCGGTTTGGGCCAGGGTTTACCTCTGGAAACACCATATATTTT.

The chain carries TRBV28 and TRBJ2-5, with D possibly TRBD2 on 5 matching bases. Trimming shortened V by 11 bases and J by 7 bases, and 20 bases separated the two germline ends. This CDR3 region has 13 residues. Per the germline V gene, CDR1 is MDHEN and CDR2 is SYDVKM. The CDR3 region has the DNA TGTGCCTCCCTGGCGCGGACCCGGGGGACCCAGTACTTC. This encodes CASLARTRGTQYF.

This clone has just one count. The V gene is TRBV19, the J gene TRBJ1-6, with TRBD1 matching over 7 bases. Germline CDR1 reads LNHDA; CDR2 reads SQIVND (reference sequence). The V segment lost 5 bases and the J segment 5 bases; nucleotides outside the gene matches: 3. The CDR3 is 14 amino acids. CDR3 bases: TGTGCCAGTAGTTACAGGGGAAATAATTCACCCCTCCACTTT. This translates into CASSYRGNNSPLHF.

The chain employs TRBV30 and TRBJ1-2, with 7 bases lining up with TRBD1. The CDR3 is 14 amino acids. The V gene end was trimmed by 0 bases and the J gene end by 6 bases; junction bases not matched to a gene: 7. The germline CDR1 and CDR2 sequences are GTSNPN and SVGIG (reference sequence). In DNA form, the CDR3 reads TGTGCCTGGAGTGTACGAAGACAGGGAGATGGCTACACCTTC. Protein: CAWSVRRQGDGYTF. The complete variable domain, with remaining parts taken from reference TRBV30 and TRBJ1-2, reads SQTIHQWPATLVQPVGSPLSLECTVEGTSNPNLYWYRQAAGRGLQLLFYSVGIGQISSEVPQNLSASRPQDRQFILSSKKLLLSDSGFYLCAWSVRRQGDGYTFGSGTRLTVV.

V usage is TRBV29-1 and J usage is TRBJ1-1, with D tentatively TRBD1 (6 bases). The CDR3 covers 13 residues. V was cut by 3 bases and J by 4 bases, with 12 bases left in between. Germline-derived CDR1 and CDR2 are SQVTM and ANQGSEA. CDR3 protein: CSVDTGLSTEAFF. For the CDR3, the DNA is TGCAGCGTTGACACAGGGTTGAGCACTGAAGCTTTCTTT.

The chain couples TRBV9 to TRBJ1-5; 10 bases are shared with TRBD1. Germline V gives CDR1 SGDLS, CDR2 YYNGEE. Trimming removed 3 bases from V and 5 bases from J; junction bases left unmatched: 8. The CDR3 has 16 residues. The CDR3 region has the DNA TGTGCCAGCAGCGGTTCCGGGACAGGGGATGATCAGCCCCAGCATTTT. It specifies CASSGSGTGDDQPQHF.

The gene calls are TRBV28 and TRBJ2-2; 9 positions agree with TRBD2. CDR1 and CDR2 from the germline V gene are MDHEN and SYDVKM. CDR3 size: 16 residues. J lost 1 base, V lost 2 bases, and 2 bases had no gene match. The CDR3 nucleotides are TGTGCCAGCAGTTTAGCGGGGGGGCAGAACACCGGGGAGCTGTTTTTT. Amino acids: CASSLAGGQNTGELFF. Looking up the rest from reference TRBV28 and TRBJ2-2 gives the full variable domain: DVKVTQSSRYLVKRTGEKVFLECVQDMDHENMFWYRQDPGLGLRLIYFSYDVKMKEKGDIPEGYSVSREKKERFSLILESASTNQTSMYLCASSLAGGQNTGELFFGEGSRLTVL.

This clone showed up just a few times. The rearrangement links TRBV3-1 (or the pseudogene TRBV3-2) to TRBJ1-3; D is perhaps TRBD1 (5 bases). Looked up from germline, CDR1 is LGHDT and CDR2 is YNNKEL (reference sequence). V lost 6 bases, J lost 2 bases, and 8 bases lay in between. CDR3 length: 13 amino acids. CDR3 loop: CASSRQTGNTIYF. CDR3 nucleotides: TGTGCCAGCAGTCGACAGACTGGAAACACCATATATTTT.

The gene calls are TRBV2 and TRBJ1-5; 9 nucleotides match TRBD1. In germline, CDR1 is SNHLY, CDR2 FYNNEI. V gave up 2 bases and J gave up 3 bases; unmatched junction bases: 2. This CDR3 contains 15 residues. CDR3 nucleotides: TGTGCCAGCAGTGAATGGACAGGGGTCAATCAGCCCCAGCATTTT. This sequence encodes CASSEWTGVNQPQHF.

This chain joins TRBV24-1 and TRBJ1-6, with 7 nucleotides matching TRBD1. The germline V gene has CDR1 KGHDR and CDR2 SFDVKD. J was trimmed by 9 bases and V by 1 base; bases with no gene match: 23. This CDR3 is 21 amino acids long. Here the CDR3 reads CATSDLGSVSGQDPLASPLHF. The CDR3 DNA follows: TGTGCCACCAGTGATTTAGGGTCCGTATCCGGACAGGACCCATTGGCTTCACCCCTCCACTTT.

Details on this clone: A read error may account for a junction end that differs from germline. This rearrangement joins TRBV6-5 to TRBJ1-1; D remains unclear. The CDR3 loop spans 14 amino acids. The V gene's germline CDR1 is MNHEY and CDR2 SVGAGI. CDR3 in amino acids: CASSYSFPNTEAFF. In DNA form, the CDR3 reads TGTGCCAGCAGCTACTCCTTTCCGAACACTGAAGCTTTCTTT.